This TCR beta chain emerged from a study of Graves' ophthalmopathy and Graves' hyperthyroidism. In regard to this clonotype: Its antigen is not known.

Study-wide points: Detected in blood as well were most expanded thyroid clonotypes with frequency above 0.001.

V gave up 6 bases and J gave up 5 bases; unmatched junction bases: 7. The germline CDR1 and CDR2 sequences are MNHNS and SASEGT. The CDR3 extends over 14 amino acids. Amplification targeted the TCR beta CDR3 regions, with RNA transcripts as the source material. First-round RT-PCR used HTBI primers; second-round multiplex PCR followed. TCRdb redid the calling of the multiplex PCR reads with MiXCR, one entry per CDR3 protein. The sample holds roughly 170,000 distinct CDR3 sequences, around 39% seen once. The sequenced sample consisted of peripheral blood. The V call is TRBV6-1, the J call TRBJ2-7; 10 bases are a match to TRBD1. The TCR sequence derives from a man aged 25 to 40 with Graves' ophthalmopathy. The CDR3 DNA is TGTGCCAGCAGGGTCGGGGACAGGGGTCACGAGCAGTACTTC. Residues: CASRVGDRGHEQYF.